A selection of T cell receptor beta chains follows, all from one sample in a study of regulatory T cells in long-lasting Graves disease. TCRdb itself ran the multiplex PCR reads through MiXCR, one entry per CDR3 protein. The table lists 300,000 to 500,000 distinct CDR3 sequences, under 25% of them singletons, with about 20% in the top ten. The specimen comprised peripheral blood mononuclear cells (PBMCs), sampled when the disease was refractory, from a patient treated with antithyroid drugs. Receptors were obtained from a female donor with Graves disease. CDR3s include the opening cysteine and the closing phenylalanine or tryptophan. Fields, in order: J gene, V gene, CDR3 protein.

TRBJ2-5,TRBV6-1,CASREVQETQYF
TRBJ2-5,TRBV24-1,CATSPGTSGKETQYF
TRBJ1-2,TRBV7-9,CASSLAGATRPGYTF
TRBJ2-7,TRBV7-2,CASSWTGDRYEQYF
TRBJ2-7,TRBV27,CASSSTGTSGSYEQYF
TRBJ1-5,TRBV6-1,CASASSGGSNQPQHF
TRBJ2-5,TRBV3-1,CASSPTSLKETQYF
TRBJ1-5,TRBV20-1,CSASEDTKTRQPQHF
TRBJ2-5,TRBV19,CASSIVPGRVETQYF
TRBJ2-7,TRBV29-1,CSVGNSLYEQYF
TRBJ1-2,TRBV20-1,CSAIGQEGSYGYTF
TRBJ2-2,TRBV11-2,CASSPRGGQGVTGELFF
TRBJ2-3,TRBV12-3/TRBV12-4,CASTRAGSTDTQYF
TRBJ2-5,TRBV2,CASSPDTQGTQETQYF
TRBJ2-7,TRBV27,CASKFSVGYEQYF
TRBJ2-4,TRBV19,CASSLGAFLAKNIQYF
TRBJ2-3,TRBV12-3/TRBV12-4,CASRTGLGTRLYF
TRBJ2-7,TRBV11-2,CASSFNSGTYEQYF
TRBJ1-5,TRBV5-4,CASSPGPGGQPQHF
TRBJ1-1,TRBV5-6,CASSPGWGGGTEAFF
TRBJ2-7,TRBV6-5,CASSYSIAGTWQYF
TRBJ2-5,TRBV7-2,CASMGGTGTQYF
TRBJ2-2,TRBV2,CASSGVGVDPGELFF
TRBJ2-7,TRBV12-3/TRBV12-4,CASTQGGRSTYEQYF
TRBJ2-7,TRBV20-1,CSARGDIQYEQYF
TRBJ2-2,TRBV28,CASSFGTASTGELFF
TRBJ2-5,TRBV9,CASSDNLLGTRESSQETQYF
TRBJ2-3,TRBV4-3,CASSQDWTSADTQYF
TRBJ2-3,TRBV7-2,CASSFNAGGPDTQYF
TRBJ1-1,TRBV4-3,CASSHLGGSTEAFF
TRBJ2-1,TRBV4-2,CASSQDLTANNEQFF
TRBJ2-5,TRBV6-1,CASGSILRETQYF
TRBJ1-2,TRBV27,CASSPTTGRGYGYTF
TRBJ1-4,TRBV20-1,CSATPRLNEKLFF
TRBJ1-2,TRBV7-9,CASSFPGRGYTF
TRBJ1-1,TRBV9,CASSAQTGQANTEAFF
TRBJ2-1,TRBV19,CASSILADYNEQFF
TRBJ2-7,TRBV5-1,CASQPASGQGPYEQYF
TRBJ1-2,TRBV19,CASSILGDGVEYGYTF
TRBJ1-5,TRBV28,CASTTVVQPQHF
TRBJ2-2,TRBV2,CASRGTDRTNTGELFF
TRBJ2-4,TRBV7-7,CASSPPDGIIAKNIQYF
TRBJ2-5,TRBV5-1,CASSAGLGFQETQYF
TRBJ1-2,TRBV28,CASSPNRQTYGYTF
TRBJ1-1,TRBV30,CAWRDRRNTEAFF